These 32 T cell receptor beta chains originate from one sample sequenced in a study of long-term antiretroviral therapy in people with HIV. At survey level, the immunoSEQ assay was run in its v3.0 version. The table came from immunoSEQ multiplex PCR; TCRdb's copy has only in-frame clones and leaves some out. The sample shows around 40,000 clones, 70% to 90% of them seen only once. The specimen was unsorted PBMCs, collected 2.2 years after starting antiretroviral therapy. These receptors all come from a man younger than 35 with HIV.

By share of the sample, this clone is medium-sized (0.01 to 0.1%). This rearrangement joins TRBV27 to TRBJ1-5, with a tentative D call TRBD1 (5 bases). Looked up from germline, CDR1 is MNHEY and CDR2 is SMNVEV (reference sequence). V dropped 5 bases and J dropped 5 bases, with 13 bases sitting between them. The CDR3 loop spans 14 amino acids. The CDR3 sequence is CASSVDILHQPQHF. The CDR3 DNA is TGTGCCAGCAGTGTGGACATTCTTCATCAGCCCCAGCATTTT.

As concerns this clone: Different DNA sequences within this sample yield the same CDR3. The CDR3 reads CASSLGYTEAFF. For the CDR3, the DNA is TGTGCCAGCAGCTTGGGGTATACTGAAGCTTTCTTT. The rearrangement joins TRBV7-9 to TRBJ1-1; D gene uncertain. Germline CDR1 and CDR2: SEHNR and FQNEAQ (reference sequence). V was clipped by 3 bases and J by 5 bases, with 7 bases between them. The CDR3 runs 12 residues.

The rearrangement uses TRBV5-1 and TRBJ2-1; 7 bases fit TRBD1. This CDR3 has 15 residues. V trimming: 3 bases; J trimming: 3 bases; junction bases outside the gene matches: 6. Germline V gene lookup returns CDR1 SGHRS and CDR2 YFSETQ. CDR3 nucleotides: TGCGCCAGCAGCTCAAGACAGGGTGACTACAATGAGCAGTTCTTC. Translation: CASSSRQGDYNEQFF. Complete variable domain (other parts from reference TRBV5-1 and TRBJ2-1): KAGVTQTPRYLIKTRGQQVTLSCSPISGHRSVSWYQQTPGQGLQFLFEYFSETQRNKGNFPGRFSGRQFSNSRSEMNVSTLELGDSALYLCASSSRQGDYNEQFFGPGTRLTVL.

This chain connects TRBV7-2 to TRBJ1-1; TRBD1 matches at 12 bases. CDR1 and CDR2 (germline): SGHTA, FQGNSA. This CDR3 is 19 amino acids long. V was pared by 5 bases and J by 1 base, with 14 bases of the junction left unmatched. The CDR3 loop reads CASSAPGQGATVENTEAFF. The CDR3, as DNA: TGTGCCAGCAGCGCCCCGGGACAGGGGGCGACTGTTGAGAACACTGAAGCTTTCTTT.

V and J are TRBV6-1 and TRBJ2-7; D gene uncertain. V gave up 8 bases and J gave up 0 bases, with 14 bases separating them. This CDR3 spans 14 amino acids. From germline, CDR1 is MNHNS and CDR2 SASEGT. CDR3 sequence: CASYKDPSSYEQYF. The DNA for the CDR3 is TGTGCCAGCTATAAGGACCCAAGCTCCTACGAGCAGTACTTC.

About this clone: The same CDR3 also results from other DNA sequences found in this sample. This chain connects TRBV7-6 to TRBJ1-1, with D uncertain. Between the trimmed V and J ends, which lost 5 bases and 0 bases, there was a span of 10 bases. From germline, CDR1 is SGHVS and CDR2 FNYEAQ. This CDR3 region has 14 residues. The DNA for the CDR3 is TGTGCCAGCAGCCTCCCGTCGGTGAACACTGAAGCTTTCTTT. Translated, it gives CASSLPSVNTEAFF.

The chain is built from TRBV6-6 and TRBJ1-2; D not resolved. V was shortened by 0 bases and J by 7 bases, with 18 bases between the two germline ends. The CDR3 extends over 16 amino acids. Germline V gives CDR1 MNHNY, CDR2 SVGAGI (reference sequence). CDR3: CASSYSVREGEPGYTF. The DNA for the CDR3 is TGTGCCAGCAGTTACTCAGTACGGGAGGGAGAGCCTGGCTACACCTTC.

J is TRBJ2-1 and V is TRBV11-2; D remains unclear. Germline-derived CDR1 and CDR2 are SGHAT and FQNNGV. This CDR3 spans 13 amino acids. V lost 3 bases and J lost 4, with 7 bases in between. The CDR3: CASSLHGYNEQFF. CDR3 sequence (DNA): TGTGCCAGCAGCTTGCACGGATACAATGAGCAGTTCTTC.

CDR3 sequence: CASSMGQGLGNTIYF. The CDR3 bases are TGCGCCAGCAGCATGGGACAGGGCCTTGGAAACACCATATATTTT. This chain links TRBV4-3 with TRBJ1-3; TRBD1 agrees at 9 bases. Germline V gene sequence: CDR1 LGHNA, CDR2 YSLEER. This CDR3 region has 15 residues. V was pared by 5 bases and J by 3 bases, with 5 bases of the junction left unmatched.

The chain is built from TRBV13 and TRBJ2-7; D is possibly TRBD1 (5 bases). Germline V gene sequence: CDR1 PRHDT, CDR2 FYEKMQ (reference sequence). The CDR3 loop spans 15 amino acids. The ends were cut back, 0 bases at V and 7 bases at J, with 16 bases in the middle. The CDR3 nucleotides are TGTGCCAGCAGCTTAGGGTTCAGGCAAGGGGTTGAGCAGTACTTC. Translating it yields CASSLGFRQGVEQYF.

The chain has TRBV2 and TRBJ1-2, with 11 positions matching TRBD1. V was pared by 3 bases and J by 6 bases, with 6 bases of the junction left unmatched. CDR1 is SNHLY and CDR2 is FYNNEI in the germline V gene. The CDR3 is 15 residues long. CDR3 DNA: TGTGCCAGCAGTGATGGGACAGGGGGAGGCCATGGCTACACCTTC. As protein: CASSDGTGGGHGYTF.

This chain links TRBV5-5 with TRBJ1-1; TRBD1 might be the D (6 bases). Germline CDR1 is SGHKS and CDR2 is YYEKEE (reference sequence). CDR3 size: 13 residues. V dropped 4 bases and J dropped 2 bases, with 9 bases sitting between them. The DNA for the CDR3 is TGTGCCAGCAGCATACAGGGTAACACTGAAGCTTTCTTT. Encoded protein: CASSIQGNTEAFF. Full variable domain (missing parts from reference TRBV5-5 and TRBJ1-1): DAGVTQSPTHLIKTRGQQVTLRCSPISGHKSVSWYQQVLGQGPQFIFQYYEKEERGRGNFPDRFSARQFPNYSSELNVNALLLGDSALYLCASSIQGNTEAFFGQGTRLTVV.

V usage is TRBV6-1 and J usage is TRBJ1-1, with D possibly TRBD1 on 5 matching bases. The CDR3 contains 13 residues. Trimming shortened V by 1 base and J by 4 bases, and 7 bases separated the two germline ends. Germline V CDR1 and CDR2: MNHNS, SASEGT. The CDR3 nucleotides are TGTGCCAGCAGTGAAGGCAGGGTCACTGAAGCTTTCTTT. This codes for CASSEGRVTEAFF.

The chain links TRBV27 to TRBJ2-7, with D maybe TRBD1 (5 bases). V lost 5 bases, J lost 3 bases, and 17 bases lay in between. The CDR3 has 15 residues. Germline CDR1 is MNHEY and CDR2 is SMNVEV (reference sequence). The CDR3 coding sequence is TGTGCCAGCAGTACCCGCCGACAGATTGACTACGAGCAGTACTTC. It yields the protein CASSTRRQIDYEQYF.

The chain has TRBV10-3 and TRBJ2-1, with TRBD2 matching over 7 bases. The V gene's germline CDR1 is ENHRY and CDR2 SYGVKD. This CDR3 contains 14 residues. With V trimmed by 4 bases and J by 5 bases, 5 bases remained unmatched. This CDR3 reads CAISAGLENNEQFF. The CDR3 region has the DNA TGTGCCATCAGTGCTGGACTAGAAAACAATGAGCAGTTCTTC.

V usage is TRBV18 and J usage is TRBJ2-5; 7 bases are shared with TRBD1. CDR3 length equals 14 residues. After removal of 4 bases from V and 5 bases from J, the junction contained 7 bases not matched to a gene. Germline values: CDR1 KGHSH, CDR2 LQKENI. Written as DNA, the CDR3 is TGTGCCAGCTCACAAACAGGGGTAGAGGAGACCCAGTACTTC. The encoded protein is CASSQTGVEETQYF.

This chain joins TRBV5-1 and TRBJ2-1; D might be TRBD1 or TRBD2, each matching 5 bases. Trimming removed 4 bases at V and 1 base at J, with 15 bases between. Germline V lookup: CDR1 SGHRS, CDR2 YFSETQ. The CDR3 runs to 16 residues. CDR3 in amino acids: CASSKRDLRSYNEQFF. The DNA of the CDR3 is TGCGCCAGCAGCAAAAGGGACCTCCGATCCTACAATGAGCAGTTCTTC. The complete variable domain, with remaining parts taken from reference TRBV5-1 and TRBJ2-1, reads KAGVTQTPRYLIKTRGQQVTLSCSPISGHRSVSWYQQTPGQGLQFLFEYFSETQRNKGNFPGRFSGRQFSNSRSEMNVSTLELGDSALYLCASSKRDLRSYNEQFFGPGTRLTVL.

CDR3 DNA sequence: TGTGCCAGCAGCTTAGCCCCCAACAATGAGCAGTTCTTC. Its translation is CASSLAPNNEQFF. V and J are TRBV7-2 and TRBJ2-1; no firm D call. CDR3 length: 13 residues. Trimming stripped 0 bases from V and 5 bases from J, with 5 bases between. Germline V gene data show CDR1 as SGHTA and CDR2 as FQGNSA.

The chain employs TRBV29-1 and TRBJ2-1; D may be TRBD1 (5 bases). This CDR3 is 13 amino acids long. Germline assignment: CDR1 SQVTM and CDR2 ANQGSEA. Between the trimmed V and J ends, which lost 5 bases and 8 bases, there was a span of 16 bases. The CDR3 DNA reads TGCAGCGTTCTATGGGGCAGAAGCGATGAGCAGTTCTTC. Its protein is CSVLWGRSDEQFF.

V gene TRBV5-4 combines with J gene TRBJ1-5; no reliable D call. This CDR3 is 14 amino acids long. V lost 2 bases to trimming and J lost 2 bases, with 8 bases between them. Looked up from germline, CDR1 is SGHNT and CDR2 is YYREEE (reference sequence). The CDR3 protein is CASSLAGGNQPQHF. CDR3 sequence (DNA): TGTGCCAGCAGCTTAGCAGGAGGCAATCAGCCCCAGCATTTT.

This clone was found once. CDR3 region: CASSLVQYILNTDTQYF. The CDR3, as DNA: TGTGCCAGCAGCTTGGTCCAGTACATCCTAAACACAGATACGCAGTATTTT. V and J are TRBV5-5 and TRBJ2-3; D is unresolved. Germline-derived CDR1 and CDR2 are SGHKS and YYEKEE (reference sequence). This CDR3 is built from 17 residues. Trimming shortened V by 0 bases and J by 2 bases, and 16 bases separated the two germline ends.

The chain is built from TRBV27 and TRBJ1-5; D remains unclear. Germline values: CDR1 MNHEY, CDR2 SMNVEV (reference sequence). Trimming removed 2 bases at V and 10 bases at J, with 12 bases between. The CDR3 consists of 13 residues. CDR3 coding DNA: TGTGCCAGCAGTTTAGGGGTTTTGGATCCCCAGCATTTT. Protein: CASSLGVLDPQHF.

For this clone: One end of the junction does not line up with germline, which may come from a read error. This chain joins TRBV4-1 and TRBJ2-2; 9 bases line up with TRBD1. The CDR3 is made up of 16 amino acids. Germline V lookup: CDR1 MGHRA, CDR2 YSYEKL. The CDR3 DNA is TGCGCCAGCAGCAACCCCGGGACAGGGAACCCCGGGGAGCTGTTTTTT. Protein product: CASSNPGTGNPGELFF.

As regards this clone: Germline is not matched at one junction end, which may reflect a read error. This CDR3 is CATSWGDTEAFF. For the CDR3, the DNA is TGTGCCACCAGCTGGGGGGACACTGAAGCTTTCTTT. The V call is TRBV5-6, the J call TRBJ1-1; possible D gene TRBD1, 5 bases. CDR1 and CDR2 (germline): SGHDT, YYEEEE. The CDR3 loop spans 12 amino acids.

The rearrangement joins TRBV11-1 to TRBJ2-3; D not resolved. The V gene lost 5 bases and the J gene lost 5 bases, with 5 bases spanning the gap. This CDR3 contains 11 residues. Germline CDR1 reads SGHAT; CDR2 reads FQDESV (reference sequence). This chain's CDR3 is CASSNRDTQYF. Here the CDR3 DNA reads TGTGCCAGCAGCAACAGAGATACGCAGTATTTT.

The CDR3 region is CASSWGLGGPDETQYF. CDR3 nucleotides: TGTGCCAGCAGCTGGGGTCTTGGGGGCCCGGATGAGACCCAGTACTTC. The chain combines TRBV5-4 with TRBJ2-5; D possibly corresponds to TRBD1 (6 bases). Trimming left V 3 bases short and J 5 bases short, with 20 bases between. Germline CDR1 reads SGHNT; CDR2 reads YYREEE (reference sequence). The CDR3 has 16 residues.

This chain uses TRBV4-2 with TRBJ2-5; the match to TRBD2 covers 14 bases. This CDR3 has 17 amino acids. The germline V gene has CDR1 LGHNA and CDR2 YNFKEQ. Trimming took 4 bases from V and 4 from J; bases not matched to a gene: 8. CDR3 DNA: TGTGCCAGCAGCCCCCGACTAGCGGGGGGGCTAGGAGAGACCCAGTACTTC. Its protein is CASSPRLAGGLGETQYF.

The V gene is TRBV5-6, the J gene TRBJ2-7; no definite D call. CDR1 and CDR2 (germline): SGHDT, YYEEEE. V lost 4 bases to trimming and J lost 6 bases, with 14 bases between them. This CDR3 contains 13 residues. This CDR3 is CASSAVAWGEQYF. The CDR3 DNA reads TGTGCCAGCAGCGCGGTCGCGTGGGGCGAGCAGTACTTC.

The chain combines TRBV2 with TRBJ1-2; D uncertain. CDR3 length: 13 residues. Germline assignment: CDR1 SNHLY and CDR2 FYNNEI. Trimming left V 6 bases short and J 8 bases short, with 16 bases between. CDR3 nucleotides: TGTGCCAGCAGCCAAAACAGTGAGGGCGGCTACACCTTC. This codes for CASSQNSEGGYTF.

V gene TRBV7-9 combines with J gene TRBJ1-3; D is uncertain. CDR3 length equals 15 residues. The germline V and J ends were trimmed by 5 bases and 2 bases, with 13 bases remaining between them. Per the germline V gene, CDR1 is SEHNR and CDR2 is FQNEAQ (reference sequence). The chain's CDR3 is CASSPQTSPGNTIYF. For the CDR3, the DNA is TGTGCCAGCAGCCCGCAGACCAGCCCTGGAAACACCATATATTTT.

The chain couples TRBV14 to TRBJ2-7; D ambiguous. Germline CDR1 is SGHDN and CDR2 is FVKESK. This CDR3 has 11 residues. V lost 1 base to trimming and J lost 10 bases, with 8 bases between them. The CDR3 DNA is TGTGCCAGCAGCCAAGGATCGAAACAGTACTTC. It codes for CASSQGSKQYF.

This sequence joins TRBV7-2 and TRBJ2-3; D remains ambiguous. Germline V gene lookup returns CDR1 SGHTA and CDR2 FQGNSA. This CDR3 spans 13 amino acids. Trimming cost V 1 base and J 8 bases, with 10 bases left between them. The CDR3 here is CASSLDGPGTQYF. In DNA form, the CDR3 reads TGTGCCAGCAGCTTAGATGGGCCAGGTACGCAGTATTTT.